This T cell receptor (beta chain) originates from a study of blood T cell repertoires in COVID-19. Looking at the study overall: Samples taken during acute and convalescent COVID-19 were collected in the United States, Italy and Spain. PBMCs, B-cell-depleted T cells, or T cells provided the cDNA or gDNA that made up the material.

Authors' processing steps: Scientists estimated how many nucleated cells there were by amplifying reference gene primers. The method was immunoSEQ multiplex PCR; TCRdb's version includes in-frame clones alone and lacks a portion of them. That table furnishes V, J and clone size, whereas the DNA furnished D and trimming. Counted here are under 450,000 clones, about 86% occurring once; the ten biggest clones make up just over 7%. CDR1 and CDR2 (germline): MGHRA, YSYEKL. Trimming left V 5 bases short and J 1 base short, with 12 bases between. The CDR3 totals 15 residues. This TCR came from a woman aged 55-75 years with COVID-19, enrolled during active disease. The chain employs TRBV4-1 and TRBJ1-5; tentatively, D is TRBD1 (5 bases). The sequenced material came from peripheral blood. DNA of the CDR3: TGCGCCAGCAGCACCCAGGGAGGAAGCAATCAGCCCCAGCATTTT. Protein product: CASSTQGGSNQPQHF.